The rows below give T cell receptor beta chains drawn from one sample of a study of cytomegalovirus exposure and HLA in healthy donors. Libraries were prepared by immunoSEQ multiplex PCR; TCRdb keeps only in-frame clonotypes and omits some of them. The table has hundreds of thousands of clones, 70% to 90% seen once; the top ten hold approximately 0.8%. The sequencing sample was made of PBMCs. Receptors were obtained from a woman aged 18-29 years in good health and CMV-seronegative. Each CDR3 is given with its conserved first and last residue. D genes are given only for firm matches. Clone size, where shown, is once, few, many, or a class for clones that have expanded.

cdr3_aa: CASSASGDSNQPQHF
cdr3_nt: TGTGCCAGCAGCGCATCCGGGGATAGCAATCAGCCCCAGCATTTT
v_call: TRBV2
j_call: TRBJ1-5
clone_size: few
d_call: NA

cdr3_aa: CASREGTGGYNEQFF
cdr3_nt: TGTGCCAGCAGGGAAGGGACAGGGGGATACAATGAGCAGTTCTTC
v_call: TRBV6-1
j_call: TRBJ2-1
clone_size: NA
d_call: TRBD1

cdr3_aa: CASSLKPQGRNQPQHF
cdr3_nt: TGCGCCAGCAGCCTAAAACCCCAGGGGCGCAATCAGCCCCAGCATTTT
v_call: TRBV4-1
j_call: TRBJ1-5
clone_size: NA
d_call: NA

cdr3_aa: CASSQPPGFGYTF
cdr3_nt: TGTGCCAGCAGTCAACCCCCAGGATTTGGCTACACCTTC
v_call: TRBV27
j_call: TRBJ1-2
clone_size: NA
d_call: NA

cdr3_aa: CASSLIGQGKGDTQYF
cdr3_nt: TGTGCCAGCAGTTTGATAGGACAGGGAAAAGGAGATACGCAGTATTTT
v_call: TRBV27
j_call: TRBJ2-3
clone_size: NA
d_call: TRBD1

cdr3_aa: CASSLVRSGQTQYF
cdr3_nt: TGTGCCAGCAGCTTAGTACGTTCAGGCCAGACCCAGTACTTC
v_call: TRBV7-6
j_call: TRBJ2-5
clone_size: NA
d_call: NA

cdr3_aa: CASRRQGSEQFF
cdr3_nt: TGTGCCAGCAGAAGACAGGGGAGTGAGCAGTTCTTC
v_call: TRBV6-6
j_call: TRBJ2-1
clone_size: NA
d_call: TRBD1

cdr3_aa: CASSPPGQGLYEQYF
cdr3_nt: TGTGCCAGCTCCCCCCCGGGACAGGGGCTTTACGAGCAGTACTTC
v_call: TRBV18
j_call: TRBJ2-7
clone_size: NA
d_call: TRBD1

cdr3_aa: CASSQQGRSGYTF
cdr3_nt: TGTGCCAGCAGTCAACAGGGGAGGAGTGGCTACACCTTC
v_call: TRBV27
j_call: TRBJ1-2
clone_size: NA
d_call: TRBD1

cdr3_aa: CASSARTSGSTDTQYF
cdr3_nt: TGTGCCAGCAGCGCTCGGACTAGCGGGAGCACAGATACGCAGTATTTT
v_call: TRBV9
j_call: TRBJ2-3
clone_size: once
d_call: TRBD2

cdr3_aa: CASSYSRGARTDTQYF
cdr3_nt: TGTGCCAGCAGTTACTCTCGGGGAGCTCGCACAGATACGCAGTATTTT
v_call: TRBV6-6
j_call: TRBJ2-3
clone_size: NA
d_call: NA

cdr3_aa: CASSQVGGTGELFF
cdr3_nt: TGCGCCAGCAGCCAAGTAGGAGGCACCGGGGAGCTGTTTTTT
v_call: TRBV4-1
j_call: TRBJ2-2
clone_size: NA
d_call: NA

cdr3_aa: CASSQGLAAYNEQFF
cdr3_nt: TGTGCCAGCAGCCAGGGACTAGCAGCCTACAATGAGCAGTTCTTC
v_call: TRBV4-2
j_call: TRBJ2-1
clone_size: NA
d_call: TRBD2

cdr3_aa: CASSLPGSNQPQHF
cdr3_nt: TGTGCCAGCAGTTTACCGGGGAGCAATCAGCCCCAGCATTTT
v_call: TRBV28
j_call: TRBJ1-5
clone_size: NA
d_call: NA

cdr3_aa: CASSIPGQGNEKLFF
cdr3_nt: TGTGCCAGTAGTATACCGGGACAGGGGAATGAAAAACTGTTTTTT
v_call: TRBV19
j_call: TRBJ1-4
clone_size: NA
d_call: TRBD1

cdr3_aa: CASSLEFPNSPLHF
cdr3_nt: TGTGCCAGCAGTCTTGAGTTCCCAAATTCACCCCTCCACTTT
v_call: TRBV27
j_call: TRBJ1-6
clone_size: NA
d_call: NA

cdr3_aa: CASSLLADYGYTF
cdr3_nt: TGTGCCAGCAGCTTACTGGCCGACTATGGCTACACCTTC
v_call: TRBV7-2
j_call: TRBJ1-2
clone_size: NA
d_call: NA

cdr3_aa: CASSGTGRETQYF
cdr3_nt: TGTGCCAGCAGTGGGACAGGAAGAGAGACCCAGTACTTC
v_call: TRBV6-1
j_call: TRBJ2-5
clone_size: once
d_call: TRBD1

cdr3_aa: CASRLASGTVASGANVLTF
cdr3_nt: NA
v_call: TRBV12-2
j_call: TRBJ2-6
clone_size: NA
d_call: NA

cdr3_aa: CASSPLAGGGYEQYF
cdr3_nt: TGTGCCAGCAGCCCTCTAGCGGGGGGCGGCTACGAGCAGTACTTC
v_call: TRBV4-2
j_call: TRBJ2-7
clone_size: NA
d_call: TRBD2

cdr3_aa: CASSLTPIGLAGKYETQYF
cdr3_nt: TGTGCCAGCAGCTTAACCCCGATCGGACTAGCGGGAAAGTATGAGACCCAGTACTTC
v_call: TRBV7-3
j_call: TRBJ2-5
clone_size: NA
d_call: TRBD2

cdr3_aa: CAWSLGLWDIRGYGYTF
cdr3_nt: TGTGCCTGGAGTCTAGGCCTCTGGGACATACGTGGCTATGGCTACACCTTC
v_call: TRBV30
j_call: TRBJ1-2
clone_size: NA
d_call: NA

cdr3_aa: CASSLIQASGSSRYEQYF
cdr3_nt: TGCGCCAGCAGCTTGATTCAGGCTAGCGGGAGTTCAAGGTACGAGCAGTACTTC
v_call: TRBV5-1
j_call: TRBJ2-7
clone_size: NA
d_call: TRBD2

cdr3_aa: CASSADRFLSYEQYF
cdr3_nt: TGTGCCAGCTCAGCGGACAGGTTCTTGTCCTACGAGCAGTACTTC
v_call: TRBV18
j_call: TRBJ2-7
clone_size: NA
d_call: TRBD1

cdr3_aa: CACSSTDTQYF
cdr3_nt: TGTGCCTGTTCTAGCACAGATACGCAGTATTTT
v_call: TRBV30
j_call: TRBJ2-3
clone_size: NA
d_call: NA

cdr3_aa: CASSFALTGGGEQYF
cdr3_nt: TGTGCCAGCAGTTTTGCTCTTACAGGGGGAGGCGAGCAGTACTTC
v_call: TRBV28
j_call: TRBJ2-7
clone_size: NA
d_call: TRBD1

cdr3_aa: CASSFVGGVNTEAFF
cdr3_nt: TGTGCCAGCAGTTTCGTGGGGGGAGTGAACACTGAAGCTTTCTTT
v_call: TRBV27
j_call: TRBJ1-1
clone_size: NA
d_call: NA

cdr3_aa: CASSARTGDYEQYF
cdr3_nt: TGTGCCAGCAGCGCAAGGACAGGGGACTACGAGCAGTACTTC
v_call: TRBV5-5
j_call: TRBJ2-7
clone_size: NA
d_call: TRBD1

cdr3_aa: CASRGQDRGYTF
cdr3_nt: TGCGCCAGCCGCGGACAGGATCGAGGCTACACCTTC
v_call: TRBV4-1
j_call: TRBJ1-2
clone_size: few
d_call: TRBD1

cdr3_aa: CASSSLRTSTDTQYF
cdr3_nt: TGCGCCAGCAGCTCACTAAGGACTAGCACAGATACGCAGTATTTT
v_call: TRBV5-1
j_call: TRBJ2-3
clone_size: once
d_call: NA

cdr3_aa: CASSVRQGAINGYTF
cdr3_nt: TGTGCCAGCAGTGTACGACAGGGGGCCATAAATGGCTACACCTTC
v_call: TRBV28
j_call: TRBJ1-2
clone_size: NA
d_call: TRBD1

cdr3_aa: CASSLWSDGENEQFF
cdr3_nt: TGTGCCAGCAGTTTATGGTCCGATGGGGAGAATGAGCAGTTCTTC
v_call: TRBV27
j_call: TRBJ2-1
clone_size: NA
d_call: NA

cdr3_aa: CSASAGTAYEQYF
cdr3_nt: TGCAGCGCTTCCGCTGGGACAGCCTACGAGCAGTACTTC
v_call: TRBV29-1
j_call: TRBJ2-7
clone_size: NA
d_call: TRBD1

cdr3_aa: CASSEASGKETQYF
cdr3_nt: TGTGCCAGCAGTGAAGCGTCGGGGAAAGAGACCCAGTACTTC
v_call: TRBV6-1
j_call: TRBJ2-5
clone_size: NA
d_call: NA

cdr3_aa: CASTRGLLQEGGQETQYF
cdr3_nt: TGTGCCAGCACCCGGGGTTTGTTACAGGAAGGGGGCCAAGAGACCCAGTACTTC
v_call: TRBV5-4
j_call: TRBJ2-5
clone_size: NA
d_call: NA

cdr3_aa: CASSPGTSGINTQYF
cdr3_nt: TGTGCCAGCAGTCCCGGGACTAGCGGGATCAATACGCAGTATTTT
v_call: TRBV27
j_call: TRBJ2-3
clone_size: NA
d_call: TRBD2

cdr3_aa: CASLNLDRGTGELFF
cdr3_nt: TGTGCCAGCTTAAATCTGGACAGGGGGACCGGGGAGCTGTTTTTT
v_call: TRBV2
j_call: TRBJ2-2
clone_size: NA
d_call: TRBD1

cdr3_aa: CASKKNRELETQYF
cdr3_nt: TGTGCCAGTAAGAAGAACCGGGAATTGGAGACCCAGTACTTC
v_call: TRBV19
j_call: TRBJ2-5
clone_size: NA
d_call: NA

cdr3_aa: CASSEDSTGIYEQFF
cdr3_nt: TGTGCCAGCAGCGAGGACTCCACGGGGATATATGAGCAGTTCTTC
v_call: TRBV7-3
j_call: TRBJ2-1
clone_size: NA
d_call: NA

cdr3_aa: CASSQQVQPQHF
cdr3_nt: TGTGCCAGCAGTCAACAGGTACAGCCCCAGCATTTT
v_call: TRBV5-8
j_call: TRBJ1-5
clone_size: NA
d_call: NA

cdr3_aa: CASSTGQGETQYF
cdr3_nt: TGTGCCAGCTCAACAGGACAGGGCGAGACCCAGTACTTC
v_call: TRBV18
j_call: TRBJ2-5
clone_size: NA
d_call: TRBD1

cdr3_aa: CASRAQGRPNEQYF
cdr3_nt: TGTGCCAGCCGAGCCCAGGGAAGACCTAACGAGCAGTACTTC
v_call: TRBV6-1
j_call: TRBJ2-7
clone_size: few
d_call: NA

cdr3_aa: CASSLAIAGDLSYNEQFF
cdr3_nt: TGTGCCAGCAGCTTAGCGATCGCGGGAGACCTCTCCTACAATGAGCAGTTCTTC
v_call: TRBV11-1
j_call: TRBJ2-1
clone_size: NA
d_call: TRBD2

cdr3_aa: CASSSANRGYEQYF
cdr3_nt: TGTGCCAGCAGCTCAGCAAATAGGGGCTACGAGCAGTACTTC
v_call: TRBV7-2
j_call: TRBJ2-7
clone_size: few
d_call: NA

cdr3_aa: CSVLQETQYF
cdr3_nt: TGCAGCGTCCTCCAAGAGACCCAGTACTTC
v_call: TRBV29-1
j_call: TRBJ2-5
clone_size: NA
d_call: NA

cdr3_aa: CASSPDRLSNYGYTF
cdr3_nt: TGTGCCAGCTCACCCGACAGGTTATCTAACTATGGCTACACCTTC
v_call: TRBV18
j_call: TRBJ1-2
clone_size: NA
d_call: NA

cdr3_aa: CSVGSQGAMNTEAFF
cdr3_nt: TGCAGCGTTGGATCCCAGGGGGCCATGAACACTGAAGCTTTCTTT
v_call: TRBV29-1
j_call: TRBJ1-1
clone_size: NA
d_call: TRBD1

cdr3_aa: CASATGGTEAFF
cdr3_nt: TGCGCCAGCGCGACAGGGGGGACTGAAGCTTTCTTT
v_call: TRBV4-1
j_call: TRBJ1-1
clone_size: NA
d_call: TRBD1

cdr3_aa: CASSSPHPGKLRAGVTGELFF
cdr3_nt: TGTGCCAGTAGTTCCCCCCACCCCGGGAAGTTGCGAGCGGGGGTGACCGGGGAGCTGTTTTTT
v_call: TRBV19
j_call: TRBJ2-2
clone_size: NA
d_call: TRBD2

cdr3_aa: CASSYTGGAGANVLTF
cdr3_nt: TGTGCCAGCAGTTATACAGGGGGCGCTGGGGCCAACGTCCTGACTTTC
v_call: TRBV27
j_call: TRBJ2-6
clone_size: NA
d_call: TRBD1

cdr3_aa: CASSQDPVNYGYTF
cdr3_nt: TGCGCCAGCAGCCAAGACCCAGTAAACTATGGCTACACCTTC
v_call: TRBV4-1
j_call: TRBJ1-2
clone_size: NA
d_call: NA

cdr3_aa: CASRYRGGYEQYF
cdr3_nt: TGTGCCAGCAGATACAGGGGAGGGTACGAGCAGTACTTC
v_call: TRBV6-6
j_call: TRBJ2-7
clone_size: NA
d_call: NA